The rows below give T cell receptor beta chains drawn from one sample of a study of T cell changes during pregnancy in multiple sclerosis. The repertoire was sequenced with immunoSEQ multiplex PCR; TCRdb's copy has only in-frame clones and lacks some. The data contain 43,000 or so clones, approximately 90% of them singletons. The sample taken for sequencing was PBMCs (not recorded whether the cells were cultured). All receptors come from a female donor with multiple sclerosis, enrolled in a pregnancy study. Both conserved end residues are part of each CDR3. A D gene is named only where the DNA matches it firmly. Where a row states a size, it is once, few, many or the class of an expanded clone; other rows omit it.

j_call,clone_size,v_call,d_call,cdr3_nt,cdr3_aa
TRBJ2-2,.,TRBV27,.,TGTGTCGCGAAGGGTAGCGGGGAGCTGTTTTTT,CVAKGSGELFF
TRBJ2-1,.,TRBV19,.,TGTGCCACTCTCGACTGGCCTTATGGGGAGCAGTTCTTC,CATLDWPYGEQFF
TRBJ1-2,.,TRBV30,TRBD1,TGTGCCTGGAGCTTCCGGGACAGCCGTTTTGTCACCGGTGGCTACACCTTC,CAWSFRDSRFVTGGYTF
TRBJ2-2,.,TRBV21-1,.,TGTGCCAGCAACACAAAGGGCCTGGGCACCGGGGAGCTGTTTTTT,CASNTKGLGTGELFF
TRBJ2-7,.,TRBV7-3,.,TGTGCCAGCAGCCCCCCGGGACGGGCCTACGAGCAGTACTTC,CASSPPGRAYEQYF
TRBJ2-1,.,TRBV6-5,.,TGTGCCAGCAGTTACGCAGGGAATGAGCAGTTCTTC,CASSYAGNEQFF
TRBJ2-3,.,TRBV6-5,TRBD2,TGTGCCAGCAGTTACACTAGCGGGAGGACAGATACGCAGTATTTT,CASSYTSGRTDTQYF
TRBJ2-1,.,TRBV6-6,TRBD1,TGTGCCAGCAGTCAGGGGACAGGGGCGTACAATGAGCAGTTCTTC,CASSQGTGAYNEQFF
TRBJ2-7,.,TRBV15,.,TGTGCCACCAGCAGAGAACCTAGCTGGACGTGGGACGAGCAGTACTTC,CATSREPSWTWDEQYF
TRBJ1-2,.,TRBV28,.,TGTGCCACTGGTTTTGATTGGGGCTACACCTTC,CATGFDWGYTF
TRBJ1-1,.,TRBV19,.,TGTGCCAGTAGTCAGCTTGAGACCACTGAAGCTTTCTTT,CASSQLETTEAFF
TRBJ2-6,few,TRBV6-4,.,TGTGCCAGCAGTGAGAGGTACGAGGCCAACGTCCTGACTTTC,CASSERYEANVLTF
TRBJ1-2,.,TRBV15,.,TGTGCCACCAGCAGAGATCATAGGACAGCCTATGGCTACACCTTC,CATSRDHRTAYGYTF
TRBJ2-5,.,TRBV7-9,.,TGTGCCAGCAGCCTGGCCCTAAACTCAGAGACCCAGTACTTC,CASSLALNSETQYF
TRBJ1-5,once,TRBV28,TRBD1,TGTGCCAGCAGTTCCGGGACAGCTAATCAGCCCCAGCATTTT,CASSSGTANQPQHF
TRBJ1-1,.,TRBV4-3,.,TGCGCCAGCAGTGGGGGAGGGGCGATGAACACTGAAGCTTTCTTT,CASSGGGAMNTEAFF
TRBJ2-3,.,TRBV9,TRBD2,TGTGCCAGCAGCGTGGGACTAGCGGGTACTAGCACAGATACGCAGTATTTT,CASSVGLAGTSTDTQYF
TRBJ1-2,.,TRBV4-2,TRBD1,TGTGCCAGCAGCCAAGCCGGGCAGGGGGCCAACTATGGCTACACCTTC,CASSQAGQGANYGYTF
TRBJ1-5,.,TRBV14,TRBD1,TGTGCCAGCAGCACCACTGACAGGGGAGTGGAGCCCCAGCATTTT,CASSTTDRGVEPQHF
TRBJ2-5,.,TRBV28,.,TGTGCCAGCCAGGGACCTCTCCAAGAGACCCAGTACTTC,CASQGPLQETQYF
TRBJ2-3,.,TRBV5-4,.,TGTGCCAGCAGCTGGAGGAGCACAGATACGCAGTATTTT,CASSWRSTDTQYF
TRBJ2-7,.,TRBV7-1,TRBD2,TGTGCCAGCAGCTTAGCGGGTAGCGGGAGAGGGTACGAGCAGTACTTC,CASSLAGSGRGYEQYF
TRBJ2-7,.,TRBV6-6,TRBD1,TGTGCCAGCAGTTCCTGGGACAGCTACGAGCAGTACTTC,CASSSWDSYEQYF
TRBJ2-1,.,TRBV6-5,.,TGTGCCAGCAGATTTTTACGGGGGTCCTACAATGAGCAGTTCTTC,CASRFLRGSYNEQFF
TRBJ2-2,.,TRBV14,.,TGTGCCAGCAGCCAAGTTAGGGCCGGGGAGCTGTTTTTT,CASSQVRAGELFF
TRBJ1-2,.,TRBV19,TRBD1,TGTGCCAGTAGTTCCGGACAGGGGGCGGGCTATGGCTACACCTTC,CASSSGQGAGYGYTF
TRBJ1-2,.,TRBV5-1,.,TGCGCCAGCAGCTGGAGGAGGGAATATGGCTACACCTTC,CASSWRREYGYTF
TRBJ2-5,.,TRBV5-6,.,TGTGCCAGCAGCTTGGAGGAGACCCAGTACTTC,CASSLEETQYF
TRBJ1-1,.,TRBV11-3,.,TGTGCCAGCAGCTCCAGCGGATATTCTGAAGCTTTCTTT,CASSSSGYSEAFF
TRBJ2-1,.,TRBV7-7,TRBD1,TGTGCCAGCAGCCCGGGGACAGCCTCCTACAATGAGCAGTTCTTC,CASSPGTASYNEQFF
TRBJ2-3,.,TRBV5-4,.,TGTGCCAGCAGCTTTAAACTAGCTACTAGCACAGATACGCAGTATTTT,CASSFKLATSTDTQYF
TRBJ1-1,.,TRBV29-1,.,TGCAGCGTTGGGCGGGGGAACACTGAAGCTTTCTTT,CSVGRGNTEAFF
TRBJ2-7,.,TRBV6-5,.,TGTGCCAGCACCCCAGACAGGTATCCCTACGAGCAGTACTTC,CASTPDRYPYEQYF
TRBJ2-3,once,TRBV6-1,TRBD2,TGTGCCAGCAGGGGGGGGAAAAGCACAGATACGCAGTATTTT,CASRGGKSTDTQYF
TRBJ2-2,.,TRBV29-1,TRBD1,TGCAGCGTTGGGGGGGACAGGGGGCTCGGCACCGGGGAGCTGTTTTTT,CSVGGDRGLGTGELFF
TRBJ1-2,.,TRBV28,.,TGTGCCAGCAGTGTTGCCTATGGCTACACCTTC,CASSVAYGYTF
TRBJ2-5,.,TRBV11-2,.,TGTGCCAGCAGCCAACGGACCCAAGAGACCCAGTACTTC,CASSQRTQETQYF
TRBJ2-5,.,TRBV5-4,TRBD2,TGTGCCAGCAGCTTTACTAGCGGGAACCAAGAGACCCAGTACTTC,CASSFTSGNQETQYF
TRBJ1-2,.,TRBV6-1,TRBD1,TGTGCCAGCGATTCCGGACAGGGCCCCTATGGCTACACCTTC,CASDSGQGPYGYTF
TRBJ1-1,.,TRBV19,TRBD1,TGTGCCAGTAGTATATGGTCCGGACAGGCCGGAGTGAACACTGAAGCTTTCTTT,CASSIWSGQAGVNTEAFF
TRBJ1-2,once,TRBV7-9,.,TGTGCCAGCAGCTCCTCCACCCGACAGAATCTCTATGGCTACACCTTC,CASSSSTRQNLYGYTF
TRBJ2-2,.,TRBV28,.,TGTGCCAGCAGTTTATGGAAGGCCGGGGAGCTGTTTTTT,CASSLWKAGELFF
TRBJ2-7,.,TRBV5-6,TRBD2,TGTGCCAGCAGCTTCGCTAGCGGGATCTACGAGCAGTACTTC,CASSFASGIYEQYF
TRBJ1-2,.,TRBV5-4,.,TGTGCCAGCAGCCCTGAACCGGGGCATGGCTACACCTTC,CASSPEPGHGYTF
TRBJ1-1,.,TRBV5-1,.,TGCGCCAGCAGCTTTGGGGGCCCAGGGGAGACTGAAGCTTTCTTT,CASSFGGPGETEAFF
TRBJ2-1,.,TRBV27,.,TGTGCCAGCAGACTCGGTGGGTCATCCTACAATGAGCAGTTCTTC,CASRLGGSSYNEQFF
TRBJ2-3,once,TRBV7-9,TRBD2,TGTGCCAGCAGCCGGTGGACTAGCGGGATAGAAGATACGCAGTATTTT,CASSRWTSGIEDTQYF
TRBJ1-2,.,TRBV29-1,.,TGCAGCGTTGAAGAACCCTCGAAAGGGGGGAGTGCTGGCTACACCTTC,CSVEEPSKGGSAGYTF
TRBJ2-1,.,TRBV10-1,TRBD2,TGCGCCAGCAGTGGTTATATGGGACTAGCGGGCAATGAGCAGTTCTTC,CASSGYMGLAGNEQFF